This section outlines one TCR beta chain sequence together with its context. Its target is unknown. The germline gives CDR1 MNHNY, CDR2 SVGAGI (reference sequence). The junction had 9 bases not matched to a gene; V was cut back by 10 bases and J by 9 bases. This CDR3 spans 11 amino acids. The source of the sample is a study of cytomegalovirus exposure and HLA in healthy donors. The study, taken as a whole, reports: Specificity for CMV antigens was confirmed in vitro for a few of the CMV-associated chains. The classifier was said to identify cytomegalovirus status with high specificity and sensitivity.

Only in-frame clones appear in the TCRdb table, and some are missing; sequencing was by immunoSEQ multiplex PCR. The data contain approximately 200,000 clones, roughly 84% of them singletons. This receptor was taken from a woman aged 30 to 39 in good health and CMV-seropositive. The rearrangement joins TRBV6-6 to TRBJ2-7, with 7 positions matching TRBD1. Sequenced sample: PBMCs. In DNA form, the CDR3 reads TGTGCCACCACGGACAGGTTCGCGCAGTACTTC. Protein: CATTDRFAQYF.